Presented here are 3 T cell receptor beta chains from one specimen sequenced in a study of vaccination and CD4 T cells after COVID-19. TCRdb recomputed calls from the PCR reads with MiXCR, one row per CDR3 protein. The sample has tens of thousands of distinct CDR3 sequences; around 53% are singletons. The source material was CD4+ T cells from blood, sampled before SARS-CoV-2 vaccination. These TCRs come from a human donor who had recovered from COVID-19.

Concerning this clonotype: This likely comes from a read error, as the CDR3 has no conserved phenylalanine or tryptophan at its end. The CDR3 sequence is CATSRDRAGEAGNTIYS. The CDR3 DNA follows: TGTGCCACCAGCAGAGATCGGGCAGGGGAAGCTGGAAACACCATATATTCT. The chain has TRBV15 and TRBJ1-3; possibly TRBD1 for D (6 bases). The CDR3 is 17 amino acids. The germline CDR1 and CDR2 sequences are LNHNV and YYDKDF (reference sequence). Trimming removed 0 bases at V and 2 bases at J, with 14 bases between.

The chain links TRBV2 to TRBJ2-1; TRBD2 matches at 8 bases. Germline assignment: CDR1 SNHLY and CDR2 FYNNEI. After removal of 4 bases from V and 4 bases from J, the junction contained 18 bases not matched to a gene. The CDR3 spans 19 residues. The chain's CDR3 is CASSGIPRGLAGAYNEQFF. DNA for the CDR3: TGTGCCAGCAGTGGGATCCCTAGAGGGCTAGCGGGCGCATACAATGAGCAGTTCTTC.

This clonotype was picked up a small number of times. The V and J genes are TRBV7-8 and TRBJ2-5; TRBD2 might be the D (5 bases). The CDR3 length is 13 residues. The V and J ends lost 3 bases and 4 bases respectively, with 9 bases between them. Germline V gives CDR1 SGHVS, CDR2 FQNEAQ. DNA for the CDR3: TGTGCCAGCAGCTTCGGACGGGGAGAGACCCAGTACTTC. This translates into CASSFGRGETQYF. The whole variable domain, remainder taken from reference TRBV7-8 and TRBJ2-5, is GAGVSQSPRYKVAKRGQDVALRCDPISGHVSLFWYQQALGQGPEFLTYFQNEAQLDKSGLPSDRFFAERPEGSVSTLKIQRTQQEDSAVYLCASSFGRGETQYFGPGTRLLVL.